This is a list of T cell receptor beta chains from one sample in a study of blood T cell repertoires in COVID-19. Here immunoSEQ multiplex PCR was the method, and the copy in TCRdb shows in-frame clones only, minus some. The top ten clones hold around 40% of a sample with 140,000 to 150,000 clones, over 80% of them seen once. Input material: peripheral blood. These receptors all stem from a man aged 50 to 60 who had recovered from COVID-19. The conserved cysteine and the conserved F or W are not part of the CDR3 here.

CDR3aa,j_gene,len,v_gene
ASSVGGYNEQF,TRBJ2-1,11,TRBV28
ATRRGENTGELF,TRBJ2-2,12,TRBV30
ASSPPGRQPQH,TRBJ1-5,11,TRBV6-6
ASSAGQGSYEQY,TRBJ2-7,12,TRBV18
ASSTGQGLHTEAF,TRBJ1-1,13,TRBV6-6
ASAGNYGYT,TRBJ1-2,9,TRBV6-5
ASSLGTGNHNEQF,TRBJ2-1,13,TRBV7-6
ASSITRSGNTIY,TRBJ1-3,12,TRBV6-5
ASSLQTDSTDTQY,TRBJ2-3,13,TRBV4-3
ASSYSVRNTEAF,TRBJ1-1,12,TRBV6-6
ASSEHSGTYNEQF,TRBJ2-1,13,TRBV2
ASSPQGGRLAKNIQY,TRBJ2-4,15,TRBV6-6
ASSRGLQEALH,TRBJ1-6,11,TRBV4-3
AWSGTSAGTNEKLF,TRBJ1-4,14,TRBV30
ASSHWRDRGTDTQY,TRBJ2-3,14,TRBV5-6
ASSKAGFTDTQY,TRBJ2-3,12,TRBV14
ASSAGQRANTGELF,TRBJ2-2,14,TRBV9
ASTTGQGTDTQY,TRBJ2-3,12,TRBV19
ASSESRSLGPLQPQH,TRBJ1-5,15,TRBV2
ASSELGGGTEAF,TRBJ1-1,12,TRBV2
ASSLRQGANQPQH,TRBJ1-5,13,TRBV27
ASSLFSLPAGANNSPLH,TRBJ1-6,17,TRBV27
ASRSPRDRDDEQY,TRBJ2-7,13,TRBV6-5
ASSPPAPYGANVLT,TRBJ2-6,14,TRBV18
ASSLESYSLNTEAF,TRBJ1-1,14,TRBV7-9
ASSQDDPLAGGGRSYT,TRBJ1-2,16,TRBV4-1
ASSQDVRAGYGYT,TRBJ1-2,13,TRBV4-3
ASSIAQGGYQPQH,TRBJ1-5,13,TRBV19
ATNQRGGDTGELF,TRBJ2-2,13,TRBV15
ASGVDSNQPQH,TRBJ1-5,11,TRBV7-3